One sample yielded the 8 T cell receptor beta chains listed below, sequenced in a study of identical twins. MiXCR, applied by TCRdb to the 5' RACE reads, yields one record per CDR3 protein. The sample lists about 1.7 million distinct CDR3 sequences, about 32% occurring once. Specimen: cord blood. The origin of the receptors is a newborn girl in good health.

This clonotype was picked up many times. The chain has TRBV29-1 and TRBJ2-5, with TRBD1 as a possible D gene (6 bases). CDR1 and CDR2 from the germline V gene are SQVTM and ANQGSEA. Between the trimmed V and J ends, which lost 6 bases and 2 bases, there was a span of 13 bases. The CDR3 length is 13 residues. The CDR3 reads CSVAWTAQETQYF. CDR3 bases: TGCAGCGTCGCTTGGACAGCTCAAGAGACCCAGTACTTC.

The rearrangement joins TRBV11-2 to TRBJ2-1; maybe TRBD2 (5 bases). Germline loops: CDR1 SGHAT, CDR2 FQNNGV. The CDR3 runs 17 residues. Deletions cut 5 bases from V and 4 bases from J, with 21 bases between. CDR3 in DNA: TGTGCCAGCAGCCCGCGGGCTCGGAGTTGGGCTTACAATGAGCAGTTCTTC. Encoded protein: CASSPRARSWAYNEQFF.

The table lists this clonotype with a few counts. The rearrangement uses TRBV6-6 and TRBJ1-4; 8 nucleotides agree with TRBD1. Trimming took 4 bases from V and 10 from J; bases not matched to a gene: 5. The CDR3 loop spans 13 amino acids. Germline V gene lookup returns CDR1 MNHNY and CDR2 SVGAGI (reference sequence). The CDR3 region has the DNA TGTGCCAGCAGTTCCCGGGACAGGACAAAACTGTTTTTT. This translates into CASSSRDRTKLFF.

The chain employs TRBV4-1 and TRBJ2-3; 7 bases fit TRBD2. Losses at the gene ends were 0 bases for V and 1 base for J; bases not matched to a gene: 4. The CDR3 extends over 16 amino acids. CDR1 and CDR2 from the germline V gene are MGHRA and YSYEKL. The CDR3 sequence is CASSQDMGGGTDTQYF. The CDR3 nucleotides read TGCGCCAGCAGCCAAGATATGGGAGGGGGCACAGATACGCAGTATTTT.

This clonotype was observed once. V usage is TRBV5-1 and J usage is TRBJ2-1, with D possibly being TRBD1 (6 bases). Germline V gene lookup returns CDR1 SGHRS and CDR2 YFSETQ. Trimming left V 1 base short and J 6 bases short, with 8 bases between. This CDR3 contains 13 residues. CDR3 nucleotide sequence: TGCGCCAGCAGCTTGAGGGACACCAATGAGCAGTTCTTC. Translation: CASSLRDTNEQFF.

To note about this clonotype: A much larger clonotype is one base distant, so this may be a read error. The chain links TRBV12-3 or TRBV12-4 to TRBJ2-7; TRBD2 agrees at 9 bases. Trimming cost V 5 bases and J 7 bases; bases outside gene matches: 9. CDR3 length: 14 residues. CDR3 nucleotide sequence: TGTGCCAGCAGTAGGGCTAGCGGGAACAATGAGCAGTACTTC. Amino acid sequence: CASSRASGNNEQYF.

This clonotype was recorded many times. CDR3 sequence reads: CASSSTGGKNIQYF. The DNA of the CDR3 is TGTGCCAGCAGTTCGACTGGGGGCAAAAACATTCAGTACTTC. This chain connects TRBV12-3 or TRBV12-4 to TRBJ2-4, with D perhaps assigned TRBD1 or TRBD2 (5 bases each). The CDR3 consists of 14 residues. Trimming cost V 4 bases and J 3 bases, with 10 bases left between them.

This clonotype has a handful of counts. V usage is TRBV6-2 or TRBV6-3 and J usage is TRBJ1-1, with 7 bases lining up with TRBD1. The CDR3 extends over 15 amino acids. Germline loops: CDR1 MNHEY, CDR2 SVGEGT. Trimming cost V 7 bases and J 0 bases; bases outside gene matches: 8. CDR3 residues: CASIQQGTMNTEAFF. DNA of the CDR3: TGTGCCAGCATTCAACAGGGGACCATGAACACTGAAGCTTTCTTT.